This T cell receptor (beta chain) was retrieved from a study of blood T cells in healthy people across ages. Notes on this clonotype: Its matching antigen is unknown.

A second PCR of 7 to 11 cycles used a sample-barcoded 5' primer and a J-beta primer mix. TCRdb re-analysed the 5' RACE reads in MiXCR, keeping a single row per CDR3 protein. The sample lists 600,000 or so distinct CDR3 sequences, 25% to 35% occurring once. The V gene lost 5 bases and the J gene lost 4 bases, with 17 bases spanning the gap. Germline CDR1 is SGHTA and CDR2 is FQGNSA. CDR3 size: 15 residues. Study findings and constraints: Unsorted PBMC input precluded a conclusive naive versus antigen-experienced comparison.

The rearrangement joins TRBV7-2 to TRBJ2-5; TRBD1 or TRBD2 may be the D gene (7 bases each). The TCR comes from a woman aged 80 or over in good health. Input material: blood. Written as DNA, the CDR3 is TGTGCCAGCAGCACCCAGGCCAGGGGGGGAGAGACCCAGTACTTC. This codes for CASSTQARGGETQYF.